This TCR beta chain was sequenced during a study of T cell repertoires in cytomegalovirus infection (dated by TCRdb to the late 2010s). The study in broad terms: The HLA type of each donor mattered for the analysis, because public TCR beta signatures pointed to carriage of CMV infection along with the matching HLA type.

The study at large found these results: Cumulative frequency of public TCR beta family members discriminated carriers of CMV infection plus the relevant HLA type in this cohort and an independent roughly 340-donor cohort. In the ex vivo response, HLA-C-restricted CMV-specific TCR beta clonotypes were dominant, and in two of eight donors the single most frequent clonotype came from this HLA-C-restricted group.

This clonotype was observed a handful of times. The antigen it recognizes is unknown. No base quality values were provided; no much bigger clone lies one nucleotide off. Instrument on record: Illumina HiSeq 1500. TCRdb reworked the public reads: Q25 trimming with fastp, MiXCR clone assembly, productive beta chains retained. Merged by CDR3 protein, the rows form single entries marked with the most common genes and DNA. The sample table shows roughly 640,000 distinct CDR3 sequences, and 20% to 25% are seen once. 6.5% to 10% of the sample comes from the top ten. V ends up 0 bases short and J 11 bases short, with an unmatched junction base count of 4. For CDR1 and CDR2, the germline V gene (reference sequence) lists DFQATT and SNEGSKA. From its cysteine to its phenylalanine, the CDR3 spans 14 amino acids. This entry keeps only the CDR3 DNA: 42 bases, framed from base 1.

The TCR originated in a human donor in good health (CMV status not recorded). Some clones in this sample may be carry-over from other donors' samples. This chain joins TRBV20-1 to TRBJ1-6, with 10 junctional bases fitting TRBD1. Specimen: CD8+ T cells from PBMCs. The DNA sequence is TGCAGTGCTAGAGAACCGGGACAGGGGACACCCCTCCACTTT. Its translation is CSAREPGQGTPLHF.